This TCR beta chain was sequenced for a study of regulatory T cells in long-lasting Graves disease. In the study overall: Antithyroid drugs had been taken by newly diagnosed Graves' patients for under 3 months.

To make TCR beta libraries, researchers used iRepertoire HTBI primers and Arm-PCR of CDR3 regions. TCRdb redid the calling of the multiplex PCR reads with MiXCR, one entry per CDR3 protein. The table records 450,000 to 600,000 distinct CDR3 sequences, about 16% of them present only once. Time point denoted: newly diagnosed GD, antithyroid drugs for less than 3 months. RNA extracted from PBMCs served as the sequencing template. Broader study findings: Persistent disease preferred TRBV28, TRBJ1-2 and TRBJ2-5; new disease, TRBV20-1 and TRBJ2-1.

CDR1 and CDR2 from the germline V gene are SGHTA and FQGTGA. V shed 4 bases and J 8 bases; nucleotides not matched to a gene: 13. The CDR3 extends over 17 amino acids. This clonotype was seen only a few times. Its antigen is unidentified. These same records also appear under a second study, on T cells in Graves' hyperthyroidism and ophthalmopathy. That work contributes: With the HTBI primer set, the TCR CDR3 went through a first round of RT-PCR. In blood, most of the thyroid clonotypes expanded above 0.001 were also present.

The TCR was taken from a man in his forties with Graves disease. This sequence joins TRBV7-3 and TRBJ2-1; TRBD2 matches 11 bases. The material was peripheral blood mononuclear cells (PBMCs), obtained at new diagnosis, from a patient treated with antithyroid drugs. The CDR3 loop reads CASSSIAGGPVTHEQFF. CDR3 nucleotide sequence: TGTGCCAGCAGCTCTATAGCGGGAGGGCCTGTCACCCATGAGCAGTTCTTC.